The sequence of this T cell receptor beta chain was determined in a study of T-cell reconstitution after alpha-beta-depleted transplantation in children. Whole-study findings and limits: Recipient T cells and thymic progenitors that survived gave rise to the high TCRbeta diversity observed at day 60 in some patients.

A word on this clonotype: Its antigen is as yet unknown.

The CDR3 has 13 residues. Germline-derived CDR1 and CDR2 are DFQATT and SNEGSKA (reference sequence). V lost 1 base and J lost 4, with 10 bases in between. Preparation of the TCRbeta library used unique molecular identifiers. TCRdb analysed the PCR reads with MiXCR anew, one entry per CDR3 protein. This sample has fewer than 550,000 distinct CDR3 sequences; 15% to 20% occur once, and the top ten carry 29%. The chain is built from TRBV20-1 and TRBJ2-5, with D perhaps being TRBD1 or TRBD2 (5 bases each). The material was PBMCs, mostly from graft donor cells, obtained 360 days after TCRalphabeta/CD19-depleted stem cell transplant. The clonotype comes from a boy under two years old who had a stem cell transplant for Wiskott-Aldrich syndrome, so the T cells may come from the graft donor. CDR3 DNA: TGCAGTGCTAGAGGAGGTGGGGGAGAGACCCAGTACTTC. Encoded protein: CSARGGGGETQYF.